This T cell receptor beta chain was captured in a study of spatial heterogeneity in lung cancer. At the level of the study: The average count in raw reads for each unique TCR and UMI combination exceeded nine appearances.

Study results and limitations: Tracking of tumor mutation counts was seen in expanded intratumoral alpha and beta TCR counts.

Time point noted: sample taken at primary tumor resection. The approximately 70 donors had untreated early-stage non-small cell lung cancer. The input material, whole RNA from tumor, nontumor lung or frozen PBMC, was sequenced unsorted. A remark on this clonotype: Its antigen is unidentified.

Every cDNA TCR molecule received its own unique molecular identifier. TCRdb ran MiXCR on the 5' RACE reads and lists one entry per CDR3 protein. The sample lists 3,000 or so distinct CDR3 sequences, 15% to 20% occurring once. The specimen comprised lung tumor tissue, sampled at surgery. The TCR was taken from a male donor with early-stage non-small cell lung cancer.

The CDR3 spells CASGETGIYEQYF. Here the CDR3 DNA reads TGTGCCAGCGGAGAGACAGGGATCTACGAGCAGTACTTC. The gene calls are TRBV2 and TRBJ2-7, with 7 bases identical to TRBD1. CDR1 is SNHLY and CDR2 is FYNNEI in the germline V gene. The CDR3 is 13 residues long. The V gene end was trimmed by 8 bases and the J gene end by 3 bases; junction bases not matched to a gene: 7.